This TCR beta chain stems from a study of T-cell memory formation after mild COVID-19 (dated by TCRdb to the early 2020s). In terms of the full investigation: TCR sequence clusters from the two donors were found to be largely donor specific. T-cell clones expanding and contracting after mild COVID-19 in a couple of donors were tracked by longitudinal TCRalpha and TCRbeta repertoire sequencing. The cohort comprised two young, previously healthy adult volunteers, one female and one male.

The paper's findings and limits, for the study overall: Only a couple of mild cases were covered in the study, and larger cohorts including severe cases with pre-infection samples were considered necessary. The second-wave clones that peaked on day 37 were not confirmed to be SARS-CoV-2 specific. Contracting CD4+ clones appeared mostly in the CM and EM memory subsets, whereas CD8+ clones were enriched in EMRA. Some responding clones were detected in pre-infection memory, suggesting pre-existing cross-reactive memory T cells joined the SARS-CoV-2 response. Clones contracting from day 15 to 85 had balanced CD4/CD8 phenotypes, while a second wave expanding from day 15 to 37 was biased towards CD4+.

Ficoll-Paque density gradient centrifugation was the method used to isolate PBMCs. This clonotype showed up just a few times. Its antigen is still unknown. It has no much larger one-base neighbor in the sample; base qualities were not kept. TCRdb records Illumina NovaSeq 6000 as the sequencer. TCRalpha and TCRbeta cDNA libraries were constructed by 5'RACE with constant-segment primers, with sample barcodes and unique molecular identifiers being introduced. Trizol reagent was used to extract RNA from every sample. Amplification of the libraries took two PCR steps, and the second step added a second sample barcode plus Illumina TruSeq adapters. The libraries were sequenced on an Illumina NovaSeq using 2 x 150 bp paired-end reads. The study's own analysis went as follows. Reads were demultiplexed and collapsed into UMI-guided consensus sequences with migec v1.2.7. Using mixcr v2.1.11, UMI consensuses were aligned to TRA and TRB V and J templates and then assembled into clonotypes. A clonotype was counted as expanded or contracted only when both edgeR and NoisET called the clonotype significant, with the noise models trained on biological replicates. edgeR calls used a false discovery rate-adjusted p below 0.01 and a log2 fold-change threshold of 1. As an exploratory analysis of dynamics, PCA with hierarchical clustering was applied to max-normalized trajectories of the 1000 most abundant clonotypes. Separately sequenced CD4+ and CD8+ repertoires were used to assign a CD4 or CD8 phenotype to each responding clone. In-frame beta chains were kept once TCRdb had trimmed the public reads at Q25 with fastp and called clones with MiXCR. Rows merge per CDR3 protein into single entries with the most common DNA and genes. These V and J calls are TCRdb output, not the study's own analysis. The sample includes tens of thousands of distinct CDR3 sequences, with approximately 23% observed a single time. The leading ten clones occupy roughly 40% of the sample.

At the junction V is shortened by 6 bases and J by 1 base; bases outside the gene matches: 3. CDR1 and CDR2 were assigned from the germline V gene as MNHEY and SVGAGI. The CDR3 sequence holds 14 residues, the cysteine and phenylalanine included. The only DNA kept is the CDR3, 42 bases in frame from the first base. The chain is encoded by TRBV6-5 joined to TRBJ2-1, and TRBD1 matches 7 of the central bases. This clonotype originated in a young man who had mild COVID-19 (a few samples of this study predate the infection). The sample titles of this study are shuffled in the database, so cell type and time point are left out; the donor was told from shared clones. Sample: PBMCs or a T cell subset sorted from them (not recorded which). The bases read TGTGCCAGCAGCGGACAGGAGTCCTACAATGAGCAGTTCTTC. Translation gives CASSGQESYNEQFF.